Listed below are T cell receptor beta chains from one sample, sequenced in a study of T cells after yellow fever vaccination. TCRdb re-called the 5' RACE reads with MiXCR, one entry per CDR3 protein. The sample lists 70,000 or so distinct CDR3 sequences; around 7.7% were seen once. This sample comprised CD8+ T cells sorted from PBMCs, obtained less than 11 days after the first yellow fever vaccination. The receptors stem from a man between 18 and 35 years old who received the YFV17D yellow fever vaccine. The CDR3 runs from the conserved cysteine through the conserved F or W. The order of the fields is J gene, clone size, V gene, D gene, CDR3 protein, CDR3 DNA. D genes are given only for firm matches. The size entry is marked missing in some rows and otherwise reads once, few, many or a size class.

>TRBJ2-7|many|TRBV4-1|.
CASSQEGVSYEQYF
TGCGCCAGCAGCCAAGAGGGAGTCTCCTACGAGCAGTACTTC
>TRBJ2-7|.|TRBV6-2/TRBV6-3|.
CASSRLPRSYEQYF
TGTGCCAGCAGCCGCCTCCCACGCTCCTACGAGCAGTACTTC
>TRBJ1-4|few|TRBV11-1|TRBD1
CASSSSRISRGHTNEKLFF
TGTGCCAGCAGCTCGTCACGGATCTCTAGGGGGCACACTAATGAAAAACTGTTTTTT
>TRBJ2-1|few|TRBV4-1|TRBD2
CASSRRLAGGSYNEQFF
TGCGCCAGCAGCCGGCGTTTAGCGGGGGGGTCCTACAATGAGCAGTTCTTC
>TRBJ2-5|many|TRBV29-1|TRBD1
CSVVPTGQGETQYF
TGCAGCGTTGTCCCCACCGGACAGGGGGAGACCCAGTACTTC
>TRBJ2-3|many|TRBV7-6|.
CASSLEGDATDTQYF
TGTGCCAGCAGCTTAGAGGGTGACGCCACAGATACGCAGTATTTT
>TRBJ1-5|.|TRBV27|.
CASSPLPISNQPQHF
TGTGCCAGCAGTCCGCTCCCAATTAGCAATCAGCCCCAGCATTTT
>TRBJ2-7|many|TRBV10-2|TRBD1
CASSEGTGFSSYEQYF
TGCGCCAGCAGTGAGGGGACAGGGTTCAGCTCCTACGAGCAGTACTTC
>TRBJ1-6|few|TRBV7-6|TRBD1
CASSLEFQGASSYNSPLHF
TGTGCCAGCAGCTTAGAATTTCAGGGGGCCAGCTCCTATAATTCACCCCTCCACTTT
>TRBJ2-6|few|TRBV5-1|.
CASSLGTGANVLTF
TGCGCCAGCAGCTTGGGGACTGGGGCCAACGTCCTGACTTTC
>TRBJ2-1|few|TRBV29-1|TRBD2
CSVEIAGGQYNEQFF
TGCAGCGTTGAGATAGCGGGGGGGCAGTACAATGAGCAGTTCTTC
>TRBJ1-1|many|TRBV28|.
CASSLWGQSMNTEAFF
TGTGCCAGCAGTTTATGGGGGCAGTCCATGAACACTGAAGCTTTCTTT
>TRBJ1-1|.|TRBV29-1|TRBD1
CSEKTGGREGFF
TGCAGCGAGAAGACAGGGGGCCGAGAAGGGTTCTTT
>TRBJ2-1|many|TRBV4-3|TRBD1
CASSPSRGTGAENEQFF
TGCGCCAGCAGCCCCTCCAGGGGGACAGGGGCAGAAAATGAGCAGTTCTTC
>TRBJ1-1|.|TRBV7-9|.
CASKREEVPQSGAFF
TGTGCCAGCAAAAGAGAAGAGGTCCCGCAGTCGGGAGCTTTCTTT
>TRBJ2-2|many|TRBV15|.
CATSRASWSEVGELFF
TGTGCCACCAGCAGAGCTTCGTGGAGTGAAGTCGGCGAGCTGTTTTTT
>TRBJ2-2|many|TRBV11-1|.
CASSIWGRTGELFF
TGTGCCAGCAGCATATGGGGCCGGACCGGGGAGCTGTTTTTT